The 4 T cell receptor beta chains below were found in one sample sequenced in a study of T-cell reconstitution after alpha-beta-depleted transplantation in children. Preparation of the TCRbeta library involved a method that used unique molecular identifiers. TCRdb ran MiXCR on the PCR reads and lists one entry per CDR3 protein. The data contain about 460,000 distinct CDR3 sequences, around 10% of them singletons. The sample consisted of PBMCs, mostly from graft donor cells, taken 180 days after TCRalphabeta/CD19-depleted stem cell transplant. All receptors derive from a female patient aged 2-9 years who had a stem cell transplant for aplastic anemia, so the T cells may come from the graft donor.

Turning to this clonotype: Being one base from a much bigger clone, this may be a read error. This chain links TRBV12-3 or TRBV12-4 with TRBJ2-1, with TRBD1 matching 9 bases. The CDR3 totals 15 residues. The CDR3 sequence: CASSPGTGSYTEQFF. The DNA of the CDR3 is TGTGCCAGCAGTCCTGGGACAGGGTCCTACACTGAGCAGTTCTTC.

CDR3 loop: CASSFGWGGRYEQYF. The CDR3 DNA reads as TGTGCCAGCAGCTTTGGCTGGGGGGGGCGTTATGAGCAGTACTTC. V usage is TRBV7-2 and J usage is TRBJ2-7; possibly TRBD2 for D (7 bases). Germline CDR1 SGHTA, CDR2 FQGNSA. V shed 3 bases and J shed 7 bases, with 19 bases lying between them. The CDR3 sequence is 15 residues long. The full variable domain, in which reference TRBV7-2 and TRBJ2-7 provide the parts outside the CDR3, is GAGVSQSPSNKVTEKGKDVELRCDPISGHTALYWYRQSLGQGLEFLIYFQGNSAPDKSGLPSDRFSAERTGGSVSTLTIQRTQQEDSAVYLCASSFGWGGRYEQYFGPGTRLTVT.

Only a few counts were recorded for this clonotype. The chain has TRBV2 and TRBJ1-2, with D hard to call. V lost 4 bases to trimming and J lost 3 bases, with 6 bases between them. Per the germline V gene, CDR1 is SNHLY and CDR2 is FYNNEI. This CDR3 has 12 residues. The CDR3 bases are TGTGCCAGCAGTGCCGGTGACTATGGCTACACCTTC. Its translation is CASSAGDYGYTF.

The sample holds a few counts of this clonotype. One end of the junction is discordant with germline, which a read error may explain. This chain connects TRBV12-3 or TRBV12-4 to TRBJ2-1; TRBD1 might be the D (5 bases). The CDR3 loop spans 11 amino acids. The CDR3 nucleotides read TGTGCCAGCAGTTCGGACAAGGAGCAGTTCTTC. Protein product: CASSSDKEQFF.